What follows are 26 T cell receptor beta chains derived from one specimen sequenced in a study of human T cells and chemical hapten exposure. One entry per CDR3 protein, called by TCRdb with MiXCR from the RACE reads. In the table there are fewer than 85,000 distinct CDR3 sequences, 11% of which are singletons. Time point indicated: patch test 2, 6 weeks after DPC sensitization. Treatment: therapeutic diphenylcyclopropenone sensitization with weekly scalp DPC. The sequences come from whole blood, collected in connection with sensitization to the hapten diphenylcyclopropenone (DPC). Source of these receptors: a man aged 18 to 30 with alopecia areata. Some clones in this sample may be carry-over from other donors' samples.

This chain connects TRBV2 to TRBJ2-2, with 8 nucleotides matching TRBD2. Germline V CDR1 and CDR2: SNHLY, FYNNEI. CDR3 length: 15 residues. V was pared by 6 bases and J by 4 bases, with 7 bases of the junction left unmatched. The DNA for the CDR3 is TGTGCCAGCAGCGGTAGCGGGGCGCCCACCGGGGAGCTGTTTTTT. Its protein is CASSGSGAPTGELFF. Full variable domain (rest looked up from reference TRBV2 and TRBJ2-2): EPEVTQTPSHQVTQMGQEVILRCVPISNHLYFYWYRQILGQKVEFLVSFYNNEISEKSEIFDDQFSVERPDGSNFTLKIRSTKLEDSAMYFCASSGSGAPTGELFFGEGSRLTVL.

This clonotype has only a few counts. This sequence joins TRBV4-1 and TRBJ2-7, with D perhaps given as TRBD1 or TRBD2 (5 bases each). Trimming left V 3 bases short and J 2 bases short, with 14 bases between. Germline CDR1 and CDR2: MGHRA and YSYEKL. The CDR3 runs 15 residues. CDR3 in amino acids: CASSQLLGGPYEQYF. The CDR3 DNA sequence: TGCGCCAGCAGCCAGTTGCTTGGGGGACCCTACGAGCAGTACTTC.

The genes are TRBV12-3 or TRBV12-4 and TRBJ2-1, with a possible D match to TRBD2 (5 bases). The CDR3 spans 12 residues. Trimming took off 3 bases at V and 7 bases at J, with 7 bases between the two ends. CDR3 in amino acids: CASSLWENEQFF. CDR3 nucleotides: TGTGCCAGCAGTTTGTGGGAGAATGAGCAGTTCTTC.

In its sample, this clonotype was seen a few times. This chain joins TRBV6-5 and TRBJ2-2, with no clear D. V was clipped by 4 bases and J by 1 base, with 7 bases between them. Germline loops: CDR1 MNHEY, CDR2 SVGAGI. The CDR3 consists of 14 residues. DNA of the CDR3: TGTGCCAGCAGTTCCCTACTGAACACCGGGGAGCTGTTTTTT. Its protein product is CASSSLLNTGELFF.

In its sample, this clonotype was seen a few times. J is TRBJ1-1 and V is TRBV4-1; D gene ambiguous. Per the germline V gene, CDR1 is MGHRA and CDR2 is YSYEKL. The V end was cut by 5 bases, the J end by 1 base, with 11 bases between. The CDR3 has 14 residues. CDR3 residues: CASSYGGSNTEAFF. For the CDR3, the DNA is TGCGCCAGCAGCTATGGTGGGTCGAACACTGAAGCTTTCTTT.

V gene TRBV29-1 combines with J gene TRBJ2-1; D is uncertain. V shed 4 bases and J shed 1 base, with 8 bases lying between them. The CDR3 loop spans 13 amino acids. Germline CDR1 reads SQVTM; CDR2 reads ANQGSEA. The CDR3 reads CSVAGLSYNEQFF. Here the CDR3 DNA reads TGCAGCGTTGCTGGGCTTTCCTACAATGAGCAGTTCTTC.

The chain recombines TRBV7-9 with TRBJ2-7, with D tentatively TRBD1 (6 bases). In germline, CDR1 is SEHNR, CDR2 FQNEAQ (reference sequence). The CDR3 length is 16 residues. V dropped 2 bases and J dropped 0 bases, with 14 bases sitting between them. CDR3 sequence: CASSLSSGQLSYEQYF. CDR3 in DNA: TGTGCCAGCAGCTTATCGTCAGGACAGCTCTCCTACGAGCAGTACTTC.

The chain recombines TRBV20-1 with TRBJ2-5, with D tentatively TRBD2 (6 bases). The CDR3 totals 18 residues. V was clipped by 6 bases and J by 0 bases, with 26 bases between them. Germline V gene lookup returns CDR1 DFQATT and CDR2 SNEGSKA (reference sequence). Here the CDR3 reads CSAVEPSPAGIYQETQYF. The CDR3, as DNA: TGCAGTGCCGTGGAACCCTCCCCGGCGGGGATATACCAAGAGACCCAGTACTTC.

This chain uses TRBV11-2 with TRBJ2-3; D gene unclear. The V gene lost 4 bases and the J gene lost 3 bases, with 11 bases spanning the gap. This CDR3 spans 14 amino acids. CDR1 and CDR2 from the germline V gene are SGHAT and FQNNGV. CDR3 amino acids: CASSSLGFTDTQYF. CDR3 in DNA: TGTGCCAGCAGCTCTTTGGGATTTACAGATACGCAGTATTTT. The variable domain in full, with the rest retrieved from reference TRBV11-2 and TRBJ2-3, is EAGVAQSPRYKIIEKRQSVAFWCNPISGHATLYWYQQILGQGPKLLIQFQNNGVVDDSQLPKDRFSAERLKGVDSTLKIQPAKLEDSAVYLCASSSLGFTDTQYFGPGTRLTVL.

In its sample, this clonotype was seen many times. The genes are TRBV20-1 and TRBJ2-7; weak D call: TRBD2 (5 bases). This CDR3 is 13 amino acids long. Germline V CDR1 and CDR2: DFQATT, SNEGSKA (reference sequence). V shed 6 bases and J shed 4 bases, with 16 bases lying between them. Here the CDR3 reads CSAPGSGAYEQYF. CDR3 nucleotides: TGCAGTGCCCCGGGAAGCGGAGCTTACGAGCAGTACTTC.

This clonotype was counted between two and nine times. The chain has TRBV20-1 and TRBJ2-3; D is undetermined. Trimming pared 1 base from V and 6 bases from J, leaving 2 bases between. CDR3 length: 10 residues. Germline V gene data show CDR1 as DFQATT and CDR2 as SNEGSKA (reference sequence). For the CDR3, the DNA is TGCAGTGCTAGAGCTGATACGCAGTATTTT. This translates into CSARADTQYF.

This clonotype was counted at least ten times. The rearrangement joins TRBV20-1 to TRBJ2-7; a possible D gene is TRBD2 (5 bases). Deletions cut 3 bases from V and 4 bases from J, with 7 bases between. This CDR3 has 11 amino acids. Germline V CDR1 and CDR2: DFQATT, SNEGSKA (reference sequence). CDR3 sequence reads: CSARRDYEQYF. DNA of the CDR3: TGCAGTGCTAGGAGGGATTACGAGCAGTACTTC.

V is TRBV20-1 and J is TRBJ1-5; no firm D call. With 0 bases removed from V and 0 bases from J, the gap between germline ends came to 12 bases. CDR3 length: 16 residues. CDR1 DFQATT and CDR2 SNEGSKA come from the germline V gene (reference sequence). This CDR3 reads CSAREGLSSSNQPQHF. The DNA for the CDR3 is TGCAGTGCTAGAGAGGGGTTAAGCAGTAGCAATCAGCCCCAGCATTTT.

This clonotype has just a few counts. The CDR3 DNA reads as TGTGCCAGTAGTATAGACCGGACCGCCCGGGATGAGCAGTTCTTC. Translated: CASSIDRTARDEQFF. V usage is TRBV19 and J usage is TRBJ2-1; D is unresolved. Germline V gene sequence: CDR1 LNHDA, CDR2 SQIVND (reference sequence). This CDR3 is built from 15 residues. Trimming pared 0 bases from V and 8 bases from J, leaving 14 bases between.

The sample holds many counts of this clonotype. The chain couples TRBV6-2 or TRBV6-3 to TRBJ1-5; 8 bases agree with TRBD1. The germline V gene has CDR1 MNHEY and CDR2 SVGEGT. J lost 2 bases, V lost 7 bases, and 10 bases had no gene match. The length of the CDR3 is 16 residues. The chain's CDR3 is CASTDDRGSGNQPQHF. CDR3 sequence (DNA): TGTGCCAGCACCGACGACAGGGGAAGCGGCAATCAGCCCCAGCATTTT.

The rearrangement links TRBV4-3 to TRBJ1-6; 8 nucleotides match TRBD1. Germline V gene sequence: CDR1 LGHNA, CDR2 YSLEER. The CDR3 has 15 amino acids. V lost 4 bases to trimming and J lost 9 bases; unmatched junction nucleotides: 8. The CDR3 DNA is TGCGCCAGCAGCCGAGGACAGGGCGAGAGTTCACCCCTCCACTTT. The encoded protein is CASSRGQGESSPLHF.

This sequence joins TRBV12-3 or TRBV12-4 and TRBJ2-3; the D gene is possibly TRBD1 (6 bases). V shed 7 bases and J shed 2 bases, with 16 bases lying between them. This CDR3 has 15 residues. As DNA, the CDR3 is TGTGCCAGCATGTGGGGGCCCTTCATCACAGATACGCAGTATTTT. Residues: CASMWGPFITDTQYF.

This clonotype was seen only a few times. This sequence joins TRBV3-1 and TRBJ2-7; 8 bases agree with TRBD2. J gave up 3 bases and V 3 bases, and 7 bases lay outside the gene matches. CDR1 and CDR2 (germline): LGHDT, YNNKEL (reference sequence). The CDR3 consists of 15 residues. The CDR3 region is CASSHGTRGSYEQYF. CDR3 coding DNA: TGTGCCAGCAGCCACGGGACTAGAGGTAGCTACGAGCAGTACTTC.

This clonotype was seen a handful of times. The gene calls are TRBV29-1 and TRBJ2-5; tentatively, D is TRBD1 (6 bases). Trimming took 4 bases from V and 2 from J, leaving 8 bases between them. The V gene's germline CDR1 is SQVTM and CDR2 ANQGSEA. The CDR3 runs to 12 residues. The CDR3 region has the DNA TGCAGCGTTGGGACAGCACAAGAGACCCAGTACTTC. Protein sequence: CSVGTAQETQYF.

This clonotype came up a few times. V is TRBV20-1 and J is TRBJ2-2; D uncertain. The CDR3 consists of 14 residues. CDR1 and CDR2 (germline): DFQATT, SNEGSKA (reference sequence). The V end was cut by 2 bases, the J end by 1 base, with 8 bases between. CDR3 nucleotides: TGCAGTGCTAGAACCCTCGTGAACACCGGGGAGCTGTTTTTT. Its translation is CSARTLVNTGELFF.

This clonotype was counted at least ten times. The chain uses TRBV6-2 or TRBV6-3 and TRBJ2-3, with 10 positions matching TRBD2. The CDR3 consists of 18 residues. The germline V gene has CDR1 MNHEY and CDR2 SVGEGT. V trimming: 0 bases; J trimming: 4 bases; junction bases outside the gene matches: 10. The DNA for the CDR3 is TGTGCCAGCAGTTACTCGGCGTTAGCGGGGGGCTCCTCAGATACGCAGTATTTT. This translates into CASSYSALAGGSSDTQYF.

This clonotype has at least ten counts. The V call is TRBV2, the J call TRBJ2-6; 9 bases fit TRBD1. The CDR3 length is 17 residues. The V and J ends lost 5 bases and 0 bases, in that order; junction bases with no gene match: 5. The germline V gene has CDR1 SNHLY and CDR2 FYNNEI. The CDR3 sequence: CASSFGTGNSGANVLTF. The CDR3 coding sequence is TGTGCCAGCAGTTTTGGGACAGGGAACTCTGGGGCCAACGTCCTGACTTTC.

The rearrangement uses TRBV5-5 and TRBJ1-1, with D perhaps TRBD1 (6 bases). Per the germline V gene, CDR1 is SGHKS and CDR2 is YYEKEE (reference sequence). The CDR3 consists of 14 residues. The V end lost 5 bases, the J end lost 3 bases, and 14 bases lay between the germline ends. The CDR3 DNA follows: TGTGCCAGCAGTCTGGGGGGGCCTGACACTGAAGCTTTCTTT. This translates into CASSLGGPDTEAFF. The whole variable domain, filled in from reference TRBV5-5 and TRBJ1-1, reads DAGVTQSPTHLIKTRGQQVTLRCSPISGHKSVSWYQQVLGQGPQFIFQYYEKEERGRGNFPDRFSARQFPNYSSELNVNALLLGDSALYLCASSLGGPDTEAFFGQGTRLTVV.

The chain employs TRBV7-8 and TRBJ2-3, with D unclear. This CDR3 has 14 residues. The V end was cut by 3 bases, the J end by 4 bases, with 11 bases between. Germline V gene sequence: CDR1 SGHVS, CDR2 FQNEAQ. CDR3 residues: CASSFVRGPDTQYF. The DNA of the CDR3 is TGTGCCAGCAGCTTCGTTCGAGGCCCAGATACGCAGTATTTT.

This clonotype was picked up many times. The chain uses TRBV24-1 and TRBJ1-5; 8 nucleotides match TRBD1. There are 13 residues in the CDR3. V was clipped by 7 bases and J by 6 bases; unmatched bases: 4. The germline V gene encodes CDR1 KGHDR and CDR2 SFDVKD. The CDR3 DNA follows: TGTGCCACCAGCCAGGGGGCAGGTCAGCCCCAGCATTTT. It codes for CATSQGAGQPQHF.

The table lists this clonotype with many counts. The chain joins TRBV2 to TRBJ1-5; a possible D gene is TRBD1 (6 bases). CDR1 and CDR2 (germline): SNHLY, FYNNEI. The CDR3 loop spans 13 amino acids. Trimming pared 6 bases from V and 7 bases from J, leaving 13 bases between. As DNA, the CDR3 is TGTGCCAGCAGCGGGACATCGGCACAGCCCCAGCATTTT. It encodes CASSGTSAQPQHF. Combining the CDR3 with reference TRBV2 and TRBJ1-5 gives the whole variable domain EPEVTQTPSHQVTQMGQEVILRCVPISNHLYFYWYRQILGQKVEFLVSFYNNEISEKSEIFDDQFSVERPDGSNFTLKIRSTKLEDSAMYFCASSGTSAQPQHFGDGTRLSIL.